These 27 T cell receptor beta chains share one sample of origin, sequenced in a study of CD8+ T cells in alopecia areata. Extraction of RNA preceded its reverse transcription into cDNA, which served as the sequencing template. Sequencing was performed with immunoSEQ multiplex PCR; in TCRdb, only in-frame clones are kept and a portion is missing. The sample includes 150,000 to 200,000 clones, 50% to 60% seen only once; the top ten take around 5%. The sample consisted of CD4+ T cells sorted from blood. These receptors were taken from a human donor in good health.

V is TRBV30 and J is TRBJ2-7; D gene unclear. From germline, CDR1 is GTSNPN and CDR2 SVGIG (reference sequence). V shed 2 bases and J shed 6 bases, with 14 bases lying between them. The CDR3 has 13 residues. CDR3 nucleotide sequence: TGTGCCTGGAGTCCTGCCGCGGCTGGCGAGCAGTACTTC. It codes for CAWSPAAAGEQYF.

This clone occurred a few times. The chain recombines TRBV10-3 with TRBJ2-2, with D possibly TRBD2 on 5 matching bases. Trimming removed 3 bases from V and 6 bases from J, with 11 bases in between. Germline V lookup: CDR1 ENHRY, CDR2 SYGVKD. This CDR3 region has 14 residues. The CDR3 region has the DNA TGTGCCATCAGTGACTACGGACTCGCCGGGGAGCTGTTTTTT. Translation gives CAISDYGLAGELFF.

The V call is TRBV29-1, the J call TRBJ2-3; 9 positions agree with TRBD2. Looked up from germline, CDR1 is SQVTM and CDR2 is ANQGSEA. The trim removed 6 bases at V and 4 bases at J, leaving 5 bases unmatched. This CDR3 is built from 13 residues. The CDR3 loop is CSVGIAGADTQYF. CDR3 in DNA: TGCAGCGTGGGAATAGCGGGGGCAGATACGCAGTATTTT.

The chain has TRBV27 and TRBJ2-1, with 8 positions matching TRBD2. This CDR3 is built from 15 residues. CDR1 and CDR2 from the germline V gene are MNHEY and SMNVEV (reference sequence). The trim removed 5 bases at V and 7 bases at J, leaving 10 bases unmatched. The CDR3 here is CASSLSGDAGNEQFF. Written as DNA, the CDR3 is TGTGCCAGCAGTCTTAGCGGGGACGCGGGGAATGAGCAGTTCTTC.

The chain recombines TRBV5-1 with TRBJ2-5, with D unresolved. The CDR3 runs to 13 residues. From germline, CDR1 is SGHRS and CDR2 YFSETQ. V lost 5 bases and J 5 bases, leaving 13 bases between the germline ends. The CDR3 sequence is CASRPAVKETQYF. Written as DNA, the CDR3 is TGCGCCAGCAGGCCCGCAGTCAAGGAGACCCAGTACTTC.

The CDR3 coding sequence is TGCGCCAGCATGGATCAGGGGAATGGCAATGAGCAGTTCTTC. Translating it yields CASMDQGNGNEQFF. The chain uses TRBV5-1 and TRBJ2-1; tentatively, D is TRBD1 (6 bases). V was cut by 6 bases and J by 6 bases, with 16 bases left in between. CDR1 and CDR2 (germline): SGHRS, YFSETQ. There are 14 residues in the CDR3.

CDR3 in DNA: TGTGCCAGTGCGCCGGCTGCGGGTGAAAAACTGTTTTTT. Translated: CASAPAAGEKLFF. The J gene is TRBJ1-4, the V gene TRBV19; D uncertain. The germline gives CDR1 LNHDA, CDR2 SQIVND (reference sequence). The CDR3 contains 13 residues. Trimming stripped 8 bases from V and 7 bases from J, with 14 bases between.

CDR3 DNA sequence: TGTGCCATCAGTGACCACGGGACGTTGAAAGGGCAGTACTTC. Its translation: CAISDHGTLKGQYF. The chain has TRBV10-3 and TRBJ2-7; the D gene could be TRBD1 or TRBD2 (5 bases each). The CDR3 runs 14 residues. V was trimmed by 3 bases and J by 9 bases, leaving 18 bases between them. Germline CDR1 ENHRY, CDR2 SYGVKD.

A few counts support this clone. V and J are TRBV7-8 and TRBJ1-1; 9 bases align to TRBD1. CDR3 size: 13 residues. The junction had 4 bases not matched to a gene; V was cut back by 1 base and J by 10 bases. Germline-derived CDR1 and CDR2 are SGHVS and FQNEAQ. The CDR3 reads CASSLGQGVRAFF. DNA of the CDR3: TGTGCCAGCAGCTTAGGACAGGGGGTTCGAGCTTTCTTT.

This clone has just a few counts. This chain links TRBV5-1 with TRBJ2-7; D perhaps matches TRBD1 (7 bases). Germline V gene lookup returns CDR1 SGHRS and CDR2 YFSETQ. The V end was cut by 6 bases, the J end by 5 bases, with 18 bases between. CDR3 length: 14 amino acids. CDR3 region: CASTQITGEDEQYF. The CDR3 DNA reads as TGCGCCAGCACCCAGATTACAGGGGAGGACGAGCAGTACTTC.

The rearrangement joins TRBV30 to TRBJ2-2; D possibly corresponds to TRBD2 (7 bases). This CDR3 region has 13 residues. V was pared by 4 bases and J by 6 bases, with 12 bases between. The germline V gene encodes CDR1 GTSNPN and CDR2 SVGIG (reference sequence). As DNA, the CDR3 is TGTGCCTGGACTGGGGGGGGCCCCGGGGAGCTGTTTTTT. It translates to CAWTGGGPGELFF.

V and J are TRBV29-1 and TRBJ2-6; D unclear. V shed 5 bases and J shed 2 bases, with 4 bases lying between them. This CDR3 comprises 12 residues. Germline lookup yields CDR1 SQVTM and CDR2 ANQGSEA. The CDR3 region is CSVSAGANVLTF. In DNA, the CDR3 is TGCAGCGTTTCCGCTGGGGCCAACGTCCTGACTTTC.

The V gene is TRBV29-1, the J gene TRBJ1-3; D unclear. This CDR3 region has 14 residues. CDR1 and CDR2 (germline): SQVTM, ANQGSEA. V lost 4 bases and J 2 bases, leaving 12 bases between the germline ends. Written as DNA, the CDR3 is TGCAGCGTTGTCTGGACGGGGACTGGAAACACCATATATTTT. Protein: CSVVWTGTGNTIYF. Drawing the rest from reference TRBV29-1 and TRBJ1-3, the complete variable domain is SAVISQKPSRDICQRGTSLTIQCQVDSQVTMMFWYRQQPGQSLTLIATANQGSEATYESGFVIDKFPISRPNLTFSTLTVSNMSPEDSSIYLCSVVWTGTGNTIYFGEGSWLTVV.

This chain joins TRBV29-1 and TRBJ2-2, with D perhaps assigned TRBD1 or TRBD2 (6 bases each). The CDR3 loop spans 15 amino acids. V lost 6 bases and J 5 bases, leaving 19 bases between the germline ends. Germline CDR1 is SQVTM and CDR2 is ANQGSEA. DNA for the CDR3: TGCAGCGTCCGCGGGGCAGGGGTTAGGACCGGGGAGCTGTTTTTT. Translating it yields CSVRGAGVRTGELFF.

This clone has only a few counts. V gene TRBV2 combines with J gene TRBJ1-5, with TRBD1 as a possible D gene (6 bases). CDR3 length: 15 residues. Trimming removed 3 bases from V and 6 bases from J, with 15 bases in between. Germline V gene lookup returns CDR1 SNHLY and CDR2 FYNNEI. CDR3 in amino acids: CASSDNRAMGQPQHF. CDR3 coding DNA: TGTGCCAGCAGTGATAACAGGGCGATGGGTCAGCCCCAGCATTTT.

This clone was observed at least ten times. The sample has other DNA sequences that encode this CDR3 too. The chain joins TRBV7-9 to TRBJ2-1; D is uncertain. The CDR3 has 11 residues. Per the germline V gene, CDR1 is SEHNR and CDR2 is FQNEAQ (reference sequence). The V and J ends lost 0 bases and 10 bases respectively, with 4 bases between them. The CDR3 sequence: CASSLAREQFF. The CDR3 region has the DNA TGTGCCAGCAGCTTAGCGCGGGAGCAGTTCTTC. Full variable domain (rest looked up from reference TRBV7-9 and TRBJ2-1): DTGVSQNPRHKITKRGQNVTFRCDPISEHNRLYWYRQTLGQGPEFLTYFQNEAQLEKSRLLSDRFSAERPKGSFSTLEIQRTEQGDSAMYLCASSLAREQFFGPGTRLTVL.

The CDR3 loop is CASSTGTSAKETQYF. For the CDR3, the DNA is TGTGCCAGCAGTACGGGGACTAGCGCAAAAGAGACCCAGTACTTC. The chain has TRBV6-6 and TRBJ2-5; 10 bases line up with TRBD2. V shed 5 bases, J shed 3 bases, and the junction held 6 bases outside the gene matches. The CDR3 is made up of 15 amino acids. Germline CDR1 is MNHNY and CDR2 is SVGAGI (reference sequence).

The chain recombines TRBV5-1 with TRBJ2-7; the D is unclear. The germline V and J ends were trimmed by 0 bases and 6 bases, with 10 bases remaining between them. The CDR3 extends over 13 amino acids. The germline V gene has CDR1 SGHRS and CDR2 YFSETQ. The CDR3 nucleotides read TGCGCCAGCAGCTTGGACAGCCCTGGCGAGCAGTACTTC. Translating gives CASSLDSPGEQYF.

The rearrangement links TRBV29-1 to TRBJ2-7, with D perhaps matching TRBD2 (5 bases). Germline CDR1 and CDR2: SQVTM and ANQGSEA. V was trimmed by 3 bases and J by 2 bases, leaving 8 bases between them. The CDR3 runs 12 residues. This chain's CDR3 is CSVERVPYEQYF. The CDR3 DNA reads as TGCAGCGTTGAGAGGGTCCCCTACGAGCAGTACTTC.

The table lists this clone with a few counts. The chain employs TRBV11-2 and TRBJ2-7; 9 bases are a match to TRBD2. Germline-derived CDR1 and CDR2 are SGHAT and FQNNGV. J gave up 1 base and V 1 base, and 14 bases lay outside the gene matches. There are 19 residues in the CDR3. The chain's CDR3 is CASSLGRGLAGFLSYEQYF. The DNA for the CDR3 is TGTGCCAGCAGCTTAGGGCGAGGGCTAGCGGGATTCTTATCCTACGAGCAGTACTTC.

The V gene is TRBV5-1, the J gene TRBJ1-4, with 8 bases fitting TRBD1. CDR3 length equals 14 residues. Germline CDR1 and CDR2: SGHRS and YFSETQ. V trimming: 6 bases; J trimming: 5 bases; junction bases outside the gene matches: 6. Here the CDR3 DNA reads TGCGCCAGCAAAACGGGACAGGACAATGAAAAACTGTTTTTT. This encodes CASKTGQDNEKLFF. The full variable domain, in which reference TRBV5-1 and TRBJ1-4 provide the parts outside the CDR3, is KAGVTQTPRYLIKTRGQQVTLSCSPISGHRSVSWYQQTPGQGLQFLFEYFSETQRNKGNFPGRFSGRQFSNSRSEMNVSTLELGDSALYLCASKTGQDNEKLFFGSGTQLSVL.

The genes are TRBV7-9 and TRBJ2-2; D not certain. Germline V gives CDR1 SEHNR, CDR2 FQNEAQ (reference sequence). This CDR3 comprises 13 residues. Trimming removed 6 bases at V and 4 bases at J, with 9 bases between. The CDR3 DNA is TGTGCCAGCAGTCCGGAACTCACCGGGGAGCTGTTTTTT. Amino acid sequence: CASSPELTGELFF. Complete variable domain (other parts from reference TRBV7-9 and TRBJ2-2): DTGVSQNPRHKITKRGQNVTFRCDPISEHNRLYWYRQTLGQGPEFLTYFQNEAQLEKSRLLSDRFSAERPKGSFSTLEIQRTEQGDSAMYLCASSPELTGELFFGEGSRLTVL.

This clone was counted only a few times. V gene TRBV5-6 combines with J gene TRBJ2-3, with D tentatively TRBD1 (5 bases). Germline V lookup: CDR1 SGHDT, CDR2 YYEEEE. V was trimmed by 4 bases and J by 0 bases, leaving 15 bases between them. This CDR3 is 16 amino acids long. DNA of the CDR3: TGTGCCAGCAGCAGGCGGTTAAGGGGAAGCACAGATACGCAGTATTTT. This sequence encodes CASSRRLRGSTDTQYF. The whole variable domain, remainder taken from reference TRBV5-6 and TRBJ2-3, is DAGVTQSPTHLIKTRGQQVTLRCSPKSGHDTVSWYQQALGQGPQFIFQYYEEEERQRGNFPDRFSGHQFPNYSSELNVNALLLGDSALYLCASSRRLRGSTDTQYFGPGTRLTVL.

The chain combines TRBV18 with TRBJ2-1, with a possible D match to TRBD2 (5 bases). Germline V gene sequence: CDR1 KGHSH, CDR2 LQKENI. V dropped 2 bases and J dropped 4 bases, with 9 bases sitting between them. The CDR3 consists of 14 residues. This chain's CDR3 is CASSPNRGYNEQFF. CDR3 sequence (DNA): TGTGCCAGCTCACCAAACCGGGGTTACAATGAGCAGTTCTTC.

J is TRBJ2-7 and V is TRBV29-1, with 8 bases lining up with TRBD2. The CDR3 is 14 residues long. J lost 3 bases, V lost 7 bases, and 11 bases had no gene match. The germline gives CDR1 SQVTM, CDR2 ANQGSEA. CDR3 sequence (DNA): TGCAGCGCCCGAACCCTAGCGGGCAACTACGAGCAGTACTTC. It yields the protein CSARTLAGNYEQYF.

This rearrangement joins TRBV7-9 to TRBJ2-3; 9 bases match TRBD2. With V trimmed by 2 bases and J by 0 bases, 9 bases remained unmatched. The CDR3 totals 18 residues. Germline-derived CDR1 and CDR2 are SEHNR and FQNEAQ (reference sequence). The CDR3 DNA is TGTGCCAGCAGCTTAATTCTCGCTAGCGGGACTAGCACAGATACGCAGTATTTT. It codes for CASSLILASGTSTDTQYF.

The chain has TRBV7-2 and TRBJ2-5, with 10 bases aligning to TRBD2. Germline CDR1 SGHTA, CDR2 FQGNSA. Trimming cost V 6 bases and J 5 bases; bases outside gene matches: 9. This CDR3 contains 15 residues. The CDR3 loop reads CASRTGSGRAETQYF. The CDR3 DNA follows: TGTGCCAGCAGGACAGGGAGCGGGAGGGCCGAGACCCAGTACTTC.